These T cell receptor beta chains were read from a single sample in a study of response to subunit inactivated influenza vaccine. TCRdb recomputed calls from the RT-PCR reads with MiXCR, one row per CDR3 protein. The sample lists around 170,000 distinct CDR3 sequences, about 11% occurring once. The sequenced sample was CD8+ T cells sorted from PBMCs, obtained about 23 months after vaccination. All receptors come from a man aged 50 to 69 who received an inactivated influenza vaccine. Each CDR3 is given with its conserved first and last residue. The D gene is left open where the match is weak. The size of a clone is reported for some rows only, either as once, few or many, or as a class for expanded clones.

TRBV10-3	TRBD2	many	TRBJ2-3	CAISVTLAGGTDTQYF	TGTGCCATCAGTGTGACTTTAGCGGGGGGCACAGATACGCAGTATTTT
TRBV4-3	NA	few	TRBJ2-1	CASSQVEIQRSYNEQFF	TGCGCCAGCAGCCAAGTTGAAATACAGCGGTCTTACAATGAGCAGTTCTTC
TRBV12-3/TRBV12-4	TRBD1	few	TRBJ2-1	CASSPRDSAFYNEQFF	TGTGCCAGCAGTCCCCGGGACAGCGCTTTCTACAATGAGCAGTTCTTC
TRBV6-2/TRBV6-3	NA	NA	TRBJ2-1	CATESVYNEQFF	TGTGCCACGGAGTCTGTGTACAATGAGCAGTTCTTC
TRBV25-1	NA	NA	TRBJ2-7	CASSESLEQYF	TGTGCCAGCAGTGAATCCCTCGAGCAGTACTTC
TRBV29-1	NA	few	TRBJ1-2	CSVEAPDRTNYGYTF	TGCAGCGTTGAAGCCCCCGACAGGACTAACTATGGCTACACCTTC
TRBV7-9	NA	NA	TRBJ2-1	CASSTRQYNEQFF	TGTGCCAGCAGCACTCGACAGTACAATGAGCAGTTCTTC
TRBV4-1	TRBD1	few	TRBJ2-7	CASSQTLNRGYEQYF	TGCGCCAGCAGCCAAACATTAAACAGGGGGTACGAGCAGTACTTC
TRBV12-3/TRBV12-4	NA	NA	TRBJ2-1	CASSPVAPYNEQFF	TGTGCCAGCAGCCCTGTGGCCCCTTACAATGAGCAGTTCTTC
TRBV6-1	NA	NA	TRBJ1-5	CASSLHQDTESNQPQHF	TGTGCCAGCAGCCTCCATCAGGACACAGAGTCCAATCAGCCCCAGCATTTT
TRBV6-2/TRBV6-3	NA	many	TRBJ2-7	CASSKLVRGSRREAYEQYF	TGTGCCAGCAGTAAATTAGTCCGTGGCTCTCGAAGGGAGGCCTACGAGCAGTACTTC
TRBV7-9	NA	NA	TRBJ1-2	CAILHADELGGYTF	TGTGCCATCCTACACGCCGATGAGTTAGGTGGCTACACCTTC
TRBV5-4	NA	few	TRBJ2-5	CASKGDGSWETQYF	TGTGCCAGCAAGGGAGACGGGAGTTGGGAGACCCAGTACTTC
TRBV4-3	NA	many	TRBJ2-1	CASSRGHLNEQFF	TGCGCCAGCAGCCGGGGACACCTCAATGAGCAGTTCTTC
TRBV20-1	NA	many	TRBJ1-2	CSARNEEGTYGYTF	TGCAGTGCTAGAAACGAAGAGGGCACCTATGGCTACACCTTC
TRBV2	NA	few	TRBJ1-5	CASSLGSGRPENQPQHF	TGTGCCAGCAGTCTTGGGTCCGGCAGGCCAGAGAATCAGCCCCAGCATTTT
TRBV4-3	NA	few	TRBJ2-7	CASSQEFSYEQYF	TGCGCCAGCAGCCAAGAGTTCTCCTACGAGCAGTACTTC
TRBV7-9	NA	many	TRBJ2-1	CASSLLGGGDYNEQFF	TGTGCCAGCAGCTTACTCGGGGGCGGGGACTACAATGAGCAGTTCTTC
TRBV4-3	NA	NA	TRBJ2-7	CASSQETPGAYEQYF	TGCGCCAGCAGCCAAGAAACCCCGGGGGCCTACGAGCAGTACTTC
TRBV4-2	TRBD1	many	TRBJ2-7	CASSHGTGYEQYF	TGTGCCAGCAGCCACGGGACAGGGTACGAGCAGTACTTC
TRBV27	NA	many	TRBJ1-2	CASSLGSGSGYTF	TGTGCCAGCAGTTTAGGTTCAGGGTCTGGCTACACCTTC
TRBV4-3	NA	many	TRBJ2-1	CASSQDRTGAYNEQFF	TGCGCCAGCAGCCAAGATAGAACGGGTGCCTACAATGAGCAGTTCTTC
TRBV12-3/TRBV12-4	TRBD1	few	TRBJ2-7	CASSSPGTGTYEQYF	TGTGCCAGCAGTTCGCCCGGGACAGGGACCTACGAGCAGTACTTC
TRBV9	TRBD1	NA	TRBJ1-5	CASSPGQGFNQPQHF	TGTGCCAGCAGCCCTGGACAGGGTTTTAATCAGCCCCAGCATTTT
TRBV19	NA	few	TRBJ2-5	CASSISGDHQETQYF	TGTGCCAGTAGTATTTCAGGGGACCATCAAGAGACCCAGTACTTC
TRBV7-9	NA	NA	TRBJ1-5	CASSYVGVNQPQHF	TGTGCCAGCAGCTACGTAGGAGTCAATCAGCCCCAGCATTTT
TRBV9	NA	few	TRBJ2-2	CASSVDGIGELFF	TGTGCCAGCAGCGTAGACGGTATCGGGGAGCTGTTTTTT
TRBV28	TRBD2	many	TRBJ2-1	CASAGLADAPSYNEQFF	TGTGCCAGCGCGGGACTAGCGGATGCCCCCTCCTACAATGAGCAGTTCTTC
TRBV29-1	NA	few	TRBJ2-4	CSAIQGGYIQYF	TGCAGCGCTATACAGGGTGGATACATTCAGTACTTC
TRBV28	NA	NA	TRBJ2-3	CASGERTDTQYF	TGTGCCAGCGGGGAGCGCACAGATACGCAGTATTTT
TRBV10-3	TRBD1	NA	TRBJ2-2	CAIRAGGTGELFF	TGTGCCATCAGGGCAGGGGGCACCGGGGAGCTGTTTTTT
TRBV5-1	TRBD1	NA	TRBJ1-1	CASSTGQAMNTEAFF	TGCGCCAGCAGCACCGGACAGGCAATGAACACTGAAGCTTTCTTT
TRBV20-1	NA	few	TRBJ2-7	CSARAPGRGYEQYF	TGCAGTGCTAGAGCCCCGGGCAGGGGCTACGAGCAGTACTTC
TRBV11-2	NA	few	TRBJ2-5	CASSFGGETQYF	TGTGCCAGCAGCTTCGGAGGAGAGACCCAGTACTTC
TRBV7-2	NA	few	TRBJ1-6	CASSTAPGAYNSPLHF	TGTGCCAGCAGCACCGCCCCAGGGGCCTATAATTCACCCCTCCACTTT
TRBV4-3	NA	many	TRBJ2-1	CASSQDGVKGVYNEQFF	TGCGCCAGCAGCCAAGATGGGGTCAAGGGGGTATACAATGAGCAGTTCTTC
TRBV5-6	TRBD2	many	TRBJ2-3	CASSSDSPGTSGSPTDTQYF	TGTGCCAGCAGCTCGGACAGCCCTGGGACTAGCGGGAGCCCCACAGATACGCAGTATTTT
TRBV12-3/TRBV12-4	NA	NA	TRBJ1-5	CASSSTSEPQHF	TGTGCCAGCAGTTCCACGTCGGAACCCCAGCATTTT
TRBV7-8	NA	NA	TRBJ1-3	CASSLASGSGNTIYF	TGTGCCAGCAGCTTAGCGTCGGGGTCTGGAAACACCATATATTTT
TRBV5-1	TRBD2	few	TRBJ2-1	CASSSRTSGYNEQFF	TGCGCCAGCAGCTCTAGGACTAGCGGGTACAATGAGCAGTTCTTC
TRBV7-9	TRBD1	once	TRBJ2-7	CASSPAGTESYEQYF	TGTGCCAGCAGCCCCGCCGGGACAGAGTCCTACGAGCAGTACTTC
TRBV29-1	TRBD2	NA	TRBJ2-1	CSVEYRLANNEQFF	TGCAGCGTTGAATACAGACTAGCCAACAATGAGCAGTTCTTC
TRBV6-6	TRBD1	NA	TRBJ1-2	CASRTGLDYGYTF	TGTGCCAGCAGGACAGGGCTTGACTATGGCTACACCTTC
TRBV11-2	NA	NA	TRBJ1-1	CASSLRGCYTEAFF	TGTGCCAGCAGCTTAAGAGGGTGTTACACTGAAGCTTTCTTT
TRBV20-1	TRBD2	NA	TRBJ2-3	CSARVLAGPFTTQYF	TGCAGTGCTAGAGTACTAGCGGGACCCTTTACTACGCAGTATTTT
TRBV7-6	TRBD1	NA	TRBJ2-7	CASSFGTGNYEQYF	TGTGCCAGCAGCTTCGGGACAGGGAACTACGAGCAGTACTTC
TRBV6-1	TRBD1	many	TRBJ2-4	CASSRDSKNIQYF	TGTGCCAGCAGTCGGGACAGTAAAAACATTCAGTACTTC
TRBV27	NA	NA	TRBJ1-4	CASSSLAGDEKLFF	TGTGCCAGCAGCTCCCTCGCCGGGGACGAAAAACTGTTTTTT
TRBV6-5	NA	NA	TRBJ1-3	CASSYDGASGNTIYF	TGTGCCAGCAGTTATGATGGGGCCTCTGGAAACACCATATATTTT
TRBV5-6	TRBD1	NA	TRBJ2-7	CASSLDRDEYEQYF	TGTGCCAGCAGCTTAGACAGGGATGAGTACGAGCAGTACTTC
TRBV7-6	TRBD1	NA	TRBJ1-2	CASSPGQGIRGYTF	TGTGCCAGCAGCCCAGGACAGGGTATTCGTGGCTACACCTTC